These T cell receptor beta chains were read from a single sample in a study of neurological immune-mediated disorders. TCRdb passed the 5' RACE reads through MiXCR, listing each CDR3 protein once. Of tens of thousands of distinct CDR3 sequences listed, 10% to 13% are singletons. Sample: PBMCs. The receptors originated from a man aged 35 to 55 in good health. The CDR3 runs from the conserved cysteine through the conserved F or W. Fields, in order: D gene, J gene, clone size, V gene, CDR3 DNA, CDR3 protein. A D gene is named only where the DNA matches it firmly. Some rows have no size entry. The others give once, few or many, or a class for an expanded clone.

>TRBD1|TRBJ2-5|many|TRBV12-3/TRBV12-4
TGTGCCAGCAGTTTAAGGGCAGGGGGCCAAGAGACCCAGTACTTC
CASSLRAGGQETQYF
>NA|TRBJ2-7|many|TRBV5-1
TGCGCCAGCAGCTCTACAGCTGAACCCCTCGAGCAGTACTTC
CASSSTAEPLEQYF
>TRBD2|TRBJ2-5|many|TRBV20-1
TGCAGTGCTAGAGATCCCAGCGGGGAGTACTTC
CSARDPSGEYF
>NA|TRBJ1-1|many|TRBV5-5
TGTGCCAGCAGCTCAGTGGGGGGTACTGAAGCTTTCTTT
CASSSVGGTEAFF
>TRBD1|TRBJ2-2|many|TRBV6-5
TGTGCCAGCAGTCCACAGGGGAGTAAGAACACCGGGGAGCTGTTTTTT
CASSPQGSKNTGELFF
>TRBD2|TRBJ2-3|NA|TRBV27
TGTGCCAGCACAAAGCGGGGGTGGGATACGCAGTATTTT
CASTKRGWDTQYF
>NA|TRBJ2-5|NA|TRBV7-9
TGTGCCAGCAGCGCGACTACAGCTTTCCAAGAGACCCAGTACTTC
CASSATTAFQETQYF
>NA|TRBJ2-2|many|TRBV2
TGTGCCAGCATGGGACAAAACACCGGGGAGCTGTTTTTT
CASMGQNTGELFF
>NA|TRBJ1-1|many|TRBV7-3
TGTGCCAGCAGCTTAACGGGTGCAGTTTACACTGAAGCTTTCTTT
CASSLTGAVYTEAFF
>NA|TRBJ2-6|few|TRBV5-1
TGCGCCAGCAGCCCCGAGGGCTCTGGGGCCAACGTCCTGACTTTC
CASSPEGSGANVLTF
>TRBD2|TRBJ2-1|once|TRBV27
TGTGCCAGCGCCTTTTTCGGACTAGCGCCCTCCTACAATGAGCAGTTCTTC
CASAFFGLAPSYNEQFF
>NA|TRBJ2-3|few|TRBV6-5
TGTGCCAGCAGTTCCAGCCCTCGGGGGGCGGGCACAGATACGCAGTATTTT
CASSSSPRGAGTDTQYF
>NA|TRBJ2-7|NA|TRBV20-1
TGCAGTGCTCCATTGTGGGCAGGGGCATACGAGCAGTACTTC
CSAPLWAGAYEQYF
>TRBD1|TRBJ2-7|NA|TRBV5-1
TGCGCCAGCAGAGTACAGGGGGTCGAGCAGTATTTC
CASRVQGVEQYF
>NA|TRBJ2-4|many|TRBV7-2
TGTGCCAGCAGCTACCTCAATCCCGGGACCAGAAACAAAAACATTCAGTACTTC
CASSYLNPGTRNKNIQYF
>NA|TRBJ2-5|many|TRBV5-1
TGCGCCAGCAGCTTCTCGGATGTGTTGGAGACCCAGTACTTC
CASSFSDVLETQYF
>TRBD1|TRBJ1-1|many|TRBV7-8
TGTGCCAGCAGCCTTGACAGGGGGCTACCCAACACTGAAGCTTTCTTT
CASSLDRGLPNTEAFF
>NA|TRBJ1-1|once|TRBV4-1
TGCGCCAGCAGCCAAGGCTCCACTATGAACACTGAAGCTTTCTTT
CASSQGSTMNTEAFF
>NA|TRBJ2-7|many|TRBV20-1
TGCAGTGCTGACGGAAATTACTACGAGCAGTACTTC
CSADGNYYEQYF
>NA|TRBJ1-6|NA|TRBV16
TGTGCCAGCAGCCAAAGATGGGGAGGCTCCTATAATTCACCCCTCCACTTT
CASSQRWGGSYNSPLHF
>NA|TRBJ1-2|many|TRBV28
TGTGCCAGCAACGGGGCAGGCACCGGCTACACCTTC
CASNGAGTGYTF
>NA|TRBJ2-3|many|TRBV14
TGTGCCACGACGCCGAACCAGGGGACCTCAGATACGCAGTATTTT
CATTPNQGTSDTQYF
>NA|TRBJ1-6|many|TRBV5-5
TGTGCCAGCAGCTCGGGGCAGCCAAGCAATTCACCCCTCCACTTT
CASSSGQPSNSPLHF
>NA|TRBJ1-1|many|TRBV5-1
TGCGCCAGCATCGGGCAGAGAAACACTGAAGCTTTCTTT
CASIGQRNTEAFF
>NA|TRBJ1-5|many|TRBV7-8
TGTGCCAGCAGCTTAGCGGGTCAGACCTCCGGCAATCAGCCCCAGCATTTT
CASSLAGQTSGNQPQHF
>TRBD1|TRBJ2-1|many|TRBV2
TGTGCCAGCAGCCTTTACCGGGACAGGGGGCTTAATGAGCAGTTCTTC
CASSLYRDRGLNEQFF
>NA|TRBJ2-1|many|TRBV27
TGTGCCAGCACTTCAGACAGTCTCCGCAATGAGCAGTTCTTC
CASTSDSLRNEQFF
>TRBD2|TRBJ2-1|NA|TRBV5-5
TGTGCCAGCAGCGGGGGGGCCTACAATGAGCAGTTCTTC
CASSGGAYNEQFF
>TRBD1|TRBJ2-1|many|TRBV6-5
TGTGCCAGCAGTCCGACAGGGGGAAGTTATGAGCAGTTCTTC
CASSPTGGSYEQFF